A single sample gave rise to the 15 T cell receptor beta chains below, sequenced in a study of human T cells and chemical hapten exposure. Documented time point: patch test 3, about 24 weeks after DPC sensitization. Treatment defined: therapeutic diphenylcyclopropenone sensitization with weekly scalp DPC. TCRdb re-derived calls from the RACE reads in MiXCR, one entry per CDR3 protein. The table includes 55,000 to 75,000 distinct CDR3 sequences, under 15% detected once. The input for sequencing was whole blood, taken in connection with sensitization to the hapten diphenylcyclopropenone (DPC). The receptors come from a man between 25 and 39 years old with alopecia areata. Some clones in this sample may be carry-over from other donors' samples.

This clonotype was counted only a few times. The chain has TRBV5-5 and TRBJ1-4; D is ambiguous. This CDR3 is built from 14 residues. CDR1 SGHKS and CDR2 YYEKEE come from the germline V gene (reference sequence). The V gene lost 4 bases and the J gene lost 8 bases, with 15 bases spanning the gap. The CDR3 DNA follows: TGTGCCAGCAGCCCGATTGGGTCGGGAGAAAAACTGTTTTTT. Protein product: CASSPIGSGEKLFF.

About this clonotype itself: The junction does not match germline at one end; this may be a read error. The rearrangement joins TRBV7-7 to TRBJ2-1, with TRBD2 matching 8 bases. This CDR3 is 16 amino acids long. The V gene's germline CDR1 is SSHAT and CDR2 FNYEAQ (reference sequence). The CDR3 DNA follows: TGTGCTAGCAGCTTAGGGGGAAGCGGGGGCTACAATGAGCAGTTCTTC. Protein product: CASSLGGSGGYNEQFF.

This clonotype appeared a few times. The CDR3 nucleotides read TGTGCCAGCAGCCCGCGGGTTCTCGTGAACACTGAAGCTTTCTTT. Its translation is CASSPRVLVNTEAFF. The chain joins TRBV7-6 to TRBJ1-1, with unresolved D. Per the germline V gene, CDR1 is SGHVS and CDR2 is FNYEAQ. V lost 5 bases and J lost 0, with 13 bases in between. CDR3 size: 15 residues.

This clonotype came up many times. The chain recombines TRBV20-1 with TRBJ1-2, with D unresolved. Germline CDR1 and CDR2: DFQATT and SNEGSKA (reference sequence). CDR3 length equals 12 residues. V lost 1 base and J lost 4, with 7 bases in between. The CDR3 spells CSARVRGYGYTF. The CDR3 nucleotides read TGCAGTGCTAGAGTCCGGGGCTATGGCTACACCTTC.

At least ten counts were recorded for this clonotype. The rearrangement joins TRBV11-2 to TRBJ2-7, with 10 nucleotides matching TRBD2. The CDR3 runs to 15 residues. CDR1 SGHAT and CDR2 FQNNGV come from the germline V gene. V shed 3 bases, J shed 0 bases, and the junction held 2 bases outside the gene matches. The chain's CDR3 is CASSFSGGFSYEQYF. The CDR3 coding sequence is TGTGCCAGCAGCTTTAGCGGGGGGTTCTCCTACGAGCAGTACTTC. Full variable domain (rest looked up from reference TRBV11-2 and TRBJ2-7): EAGVAQSPRYKIIEKRQSVAFWCNPISGHATLYWYQQILGQGPKLLIQFQNNGVVDDSQLPKDRFSAERLKGVDSTLKIQPAKLEDSAVYLCASSFSGGFSYEQYFGPGTRLTVT.

In regard to this clonotype: The CDR3 does not end in the conserved phenylalanine or tryptophan, so this is likely a read error. J is TRBJ2-1 and V is TRBV9; D uncertain. Trimming cost V 3 bases and J 5 bases, with 6 bases left between them. The V gene's germline CDR1 is SGDLS and CDR2 YYNGEE. This CDR3 is 12 amino acids long. This chain's CDR3 is CASSGRDNEQFS. Written as DNA, the CDR3 is TGTGCCAGCAGCGGAAGGGACAATGAGCAGTTCTCC.

The chain has TRBV24-1 and TRBJ1-5; D is unresolved. Per the germline V gene, CDR1 is KGHDR and CDR2 is SFDVKD. This CDR3 comprises 15 residues. V was clipped by 2 bases and J by 3 bases, with 10 bases between them. CDR3 protein: CATSDSGRINQPQHF. Written as DNA, the CDR3 is TGTGCCACCAGTGATTCCGGACGGATCAATCAGCCCCAGCATTTT.

This clonotype was picked up a small number of times. The V call is TRBV28, the J call TRBJ2-2, with D perhaps TRBD2 (7 bases). Germline V gene data show CDR1 as MDHEN and CDR2 as SYDVKM. V lost 6 bases and J lost 1, with 12 bases in between. This CDR3 region has 15 residues. The CDR3 spells CASRGGTLNTGELFF. CDR3 nucleotide sequence: TGTGCCAGCAGGGGGGGGACACTGAACACCGGGGAGCTGTTTTTT.

This clonotype was detected ten times or more. The CDR3 reads CAISQGGSTDTQYF. Here the CDR3 DNA reads TGTGCCATCAGTCAGGGAGGGAGCACAGATACGCAGTATTTT. The chain is built from TRBV10-3 and TRBJ2-3, with 7 nucleotides matching TRBD2. This CDR3 contains 14 residues. The germline gives CDR1 ENHRY, CDR2 SYGVKD. The ends lost 5 bases at V and 0 bases at J; junction bases unmatched: 2.

The chain recombines TRBV24-1 with TRBJ2-3; 10 nucleotides match TRBD1. V gave up 0 bases and J gave up 4 bases; unmatched junction bases: 9. This CDR3 comprises 18 residues. Germline V lookup: CDR1 KGHDR, CDR2 SFDVKD. The CDR3 spells CATSDLGDGQGDPDTQYF. The CDR3 DNA follows: TGTGCCACCAGTGATTTGGGGGATGGACAGGGGGACCCAGATACGCAGTATTTT.

This clonotype was seen repeatedly, ten times or more. This chain connects TRBV4-2 to TRBJ1-1; D unclear. From germline, CDR1 is LGHNA and CDR2 YNFKEQ. There are 15 residues in the CDR3. Between the trimmed V and J ends, which lost 0 bases and 1 base, there was a span of 9 bases. For the CDR3, the DNA is TGTGCCAGCAGCCAAGATCATCCAGGGAACACTGAAGCTTTCTTT. The encoded protein is CASSQDHPGNTEAFF.

This clonotype showed up many times. The J gene is TRBJ1-6, the V gene TRBV21-1; TRBD1, the D gene given by the table, was not confirmed from the DNA. TRBV21-1 is termed a pseudogene. The CDR3 loop spans 15 amino acids. In DNA, the CDR3 is TGTGCCAGCATCACGCCGGGGACCGAGGGGTCACCCCTCCACTTT. Protein: CASITPGTEGSPLHF.

By proportion, this clonotype is medium-sized (0.01 to 0.1%). This chain links TRBV24-1 with TRBJ2-4, with 7 bases that match TRBD2. The length of the CDR3 is 14 residues. Losses at the gene ends were 4 bases for V and 6 bases for J; bases not matched to a gene: 5. From germline, CDR1 is KGHDR and CDR2 SFDVKD. The DNA of the CDR3 is TGTGCCACCAGTGACGTCGGGGAGGGAAACATTCAGTACTTC. Protein: CATSDVGEGNIQYF.

The V and J genes are TRBV7-9 and TRBJ2-5; D may be TRBD2 (6 bases). The CDR3 contains 15 residues. Trimming stripped 3 bases from V and 5 bases from J, with 16 bases between. Germline V gene data show CDR1 as SEHNR and CDR2 as FQNEAQ (reference sequence). For the CDR3, the DNA is TGTGCCAGCAGCTTGACCTTGCGGGGCACCGAGACCCAGTACTTC. This codes for CASSLTLRGTETQYF.

This clonotype was detected a few times. As DNA, the CDR3 is TGTGCCACCATCCGGGGGGACAAATGCAATCAGCCCCAGCATTTT. Its translation is CATIRGDKCNQPQHF. The gene calls are TRBV21-1 and TRBJ1-5; the tabulated D call, TRBD1, remains unverified against the DNA. TRBV21-1 corresponds to a pseudogene. This CDR3 is 15 amino acids long.